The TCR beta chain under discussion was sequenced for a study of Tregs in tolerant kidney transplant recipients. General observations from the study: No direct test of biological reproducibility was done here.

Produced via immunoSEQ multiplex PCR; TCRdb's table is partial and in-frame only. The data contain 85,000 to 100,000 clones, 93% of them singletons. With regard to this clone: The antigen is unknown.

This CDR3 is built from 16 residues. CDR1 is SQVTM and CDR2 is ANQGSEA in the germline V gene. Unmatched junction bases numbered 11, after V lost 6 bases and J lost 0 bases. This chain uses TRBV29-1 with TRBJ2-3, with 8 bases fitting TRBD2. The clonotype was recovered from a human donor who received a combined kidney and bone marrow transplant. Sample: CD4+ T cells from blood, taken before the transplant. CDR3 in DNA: TGCAGCGTCACACCGGGACTAGGATCTAGCACAGATACGCAGTATTTT. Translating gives CSVTPGLGSSTDTQYF.